The 4 T cell receptor beta chains below were found in one sample sequenced in a study of immune heterogeneity within non-small cell lung tumors. TCR beta CDR3 amplification used multiplex PCR with 32 V and 13 J primers. Via MiXCR, TCRdb re-called the multiplex PCR reads, giving one row per CDR3 protein. The table shows approximately 4,300 distinct CDR3 sequences, with around 30% occurring only once. Template input, which was bulk tumor genomic DNA, totaled 450 to 600 ng per sample. During surgery, each primary tumor gave multiple biopsies spaced as far apart as possible. Newly diagnosed with untreated non-small cell lung cancer, the patients underwent curative surgery. Sequences were obtained from lung tumor tissue. These receptors all stem from a man aged 60-69 years with non-small cell lung cancer.

The V gene is TRBV3-1, the J gene TRBJ2-7, with 9 bases fitting TRBD2. The ends lost 4 bases at V and 2 bases at J; junction bases unmatched: 3. Germline V gene lookup returns CDR1 LGHDT and CDR2 YNNKEL (reference sequence). This CDR3 is 14 amino acids long. DNA for the CDR3: TGTGCCAGCAGCCCGACTAGCGGAGCCTACGAGCAGTACTTC. This codes for CASSPTSGAYEQYF.

This clonotype was counted only a few times. The J gene is TRBJ2-5, the V gene TRBV27; D tentatively reads TRBD1 or TRBD2 (5 bases each). The germline V gene has CDR1 MNHEY and CDR2 SMNVEV (reference sequence). The CDR3 consists of 16 residues. Deletions cut 3 bases from V and 4 bases from J, with 18 bases between. CDR3 loop: CASSFIAPWDGETQYF. The CDR3 DNA reads TGTGCCAGCAGTTTTATCGCCCCCTGGGACGGAGAGACCCAGTACTTC.

Relative to its sample, this clonotype is medium-sized. The rearrangement uses TRBV6-2 or TRBV6-3 and TRBJ2-2, with 8 bases identical to TRBD2. The CDR3 sequence is 16 residues long. The junction had 7 bases not matched to a gene; V was cut back by 5 bases and J by 2 bases. In germline, CDR1 is MNHEY, CDR2 SVGEGT. This CDR3 is CASSRSGSYNTGELFF. The CDR3 DNA sequence: TGTGCCAGCAGTCGAAGCGGGAGTTATAACACCGGGGAGCTGTTTTTT.

CDR3 protein: CASSLGQRPAYEQYF. In nucleotides, the CDR3 is TGTGCCAGCAGCCTAGGGCAGCGCCCCGCCTACGAGCAGTACTTC. The chain carries TRBV4-2 and TRBJ2-7; D unresolved. The germline CDR1 and CDR2 sequences are LGHNA and YNFKEQ. With 4 bases removed from V and 2 bases from J, the gap between germline ends came to 15 bases. This CDR3 contains 15 residues.